Below, one TCR beta chain is given with its context. Its specificity is unknown. The method was immunoSEQ multiplex PCR; TCRdb's version includes in-frame clones alone and lacks a portion of them. Of some 77,000 clones in the sample, about 86% are singletons; the top ten hold more than 2%. This sample was taken from a study of radiotherapy plus CTLA-4 blockade in lung cancer. Study as a whole: Among patients, less than 20% showed objective responses, and 25% to 35% had disease control. General observations from the study: Peripheral blood showed expansion of tumor-derived TCR clones after radiotherapy and ipilimumab.

Chemo-refractory metastatic non-small-cell lung cancer patients underwent focal radiation alongside CTLA-4 blockade with ipilimumab. Per germline, CDR1 SGHRS and CDR2 YFSETQ. This CDR3 has 16 amino acids. The germline V and J ends were trimmed by 0 bases and 1 base, with 10 bases remaining between them. The chain has TRBV5-1 and TRBJ2-2; tentative D call: TRBD2 (5 bases). The specimen was peripheral blood, collected from a patient treated with radiotherapy plus ipilimumab. The clonotype comes from a human donor with non-small cell lung cancer who had a partial response to radiotherapy plus ipilimumab. The CDR3 loop is CASSLGRRGNTGELFF. The CDR3 DNA reads TGCGCCAGCAGCTTGGGAAGACGGGGGAACACCGGGGAGCTGTTTTTT.